These 20 T cell receptor beta chains came from one sample sequenced in a study of blood T cell repertoires in COVID-19. Sequencing was performed with immunoSEQ multiplex PCR; in TCRdb, only in-frame clones are kept and a portion is missing. The sample yields fewer than 350,000 clones, around 85% seen once. The specimen sequenced was peripheral blood. Source of these receptors: a woman in her thirties who had recovered from COVID-19.

The chain couples TRBV7-2 to TRBJ2-7, with D maybe TRBD1 (5 bases). Germline values: CDR1 SGHTA, CDR2 FQGNSA. Trimming cost V 5 bases and J 0 bases, with 11 bases left between them. The CDR3 totals 14 residues. CDR3 DNA: TGTGCCAGCAGCGACAGACATGTCTCCTACGAGCAGTACTTC. Translated: CASSDRHVSYEQYF.

The gene calls are TRBV3-1 (or the pseudogene TRBV3-2) and TRBJ2-1; TRBD2 matches at 9 bases. This CDR3 has 16 residues. With 5 bases clipped from V and 9 bases from J, the junction kept 14 bases outside the gene matches. Germline loops: CDR1 LGHDT, CDR2 YNNKEL (reference sequence). CDR3 protein: CASSTPLAGTAGEQFF. In DNA, the CDR3 is TGTGCCAGCAGCACCCCGCTAGCGGGGACTGCCGGTGAGCAGTTCTTC.

This clone was seen a handful of times. This rearrangement joins TRBV27 to TRBJ2-7; possibly TRBD2 for D (6 bases). Germline lookup yields CDR1 MNHEY and CDR2 SMNVEV (reference sequence). V lost 5 bases, J lost 0 bases, and 11 bases lay in between. The CDR3 has 14 residues. CDR3 region: CASSTSPLSYEQYF. For the CDR3, the DNA is TGTGCCAGCAGTACTAGCCCCCTCTCCTACGAGCAGTACTTC.

This clone was seen a few times. The gene calls are TRBV7-9 and TRBJ2-7; 7 bases fit TRBD1. V dropped 1 base and J dropped 5; count of bases not matched to a gene: 8. Germline V lookup: CDR1 SEHNR, CDR2 FQNEAQ (reference sequence). CDR3 length equals 15 residues. CDR3 sequence: CASSLVTGPKNEQYF. The CDR3 nucleotides read TGTGCCAGCAGCTTAGTGACAGGGCCAAAGAACGAGCAGTACTTC.

This chain links TRBV11-2 with TRBJ1-2; D call uncertain. The CDR3 runs 13 residues. With 5 bases removed from V and 11 bases from J, the gap between germline ends came to 18 bases. Germline V gene lookup returns CDR1 SGHAT and CDR2 FQNNGV. The DNA for the CDR3 is TGTGCCAGCAGCCCAGTGAGGGCAGCTGGGTACACCTTC. Residues: CASSPVRAAGYTF.

The genes are TRBV19 and TRBJ2-5, with TRBD2 identical over 14 bases. V shed 2 bases and J 3 bases; nucleotides not matched to a gene: 2. The CDR3 totals 16 residues. The germline CDR1 and CDR2 sequences are LNHDA and SQIVND (reference sequence). The CDR3 region is CASSIQGLAGEETQYF. CDR3 nucleotides: TGTGCCAGTAGTATACAGGGACTAGCGGGAGAAGAGACCCAGTACTTC.

This chain uses TRBV25-1 with TRBJ1-1, with 8 bases that match TRBD1. This CDR3 is built from 15 residues. Germline values: CDR1 MGHDK, CDR2 SYGVNS. Trimming cost V 5 bases and J 1 base; bases outside gene matches: 6. The DNA of the CDR3 is TGTGCCAGCAGTCCCACAGGGGGTTGGAACACTGAAGCTTTCTTT. Its protein is CASSPTGGWNTEAFF.

The gene calls are TRBV18 and TRBJ2-7; possible D gene TRBD1, 5 bases. The V and J ends lost 0 bases and 3 bases respectively, with 9 bases between them. The CDR3 length is 14 residues. Germline V lookup: CDR1 KGHSH, CDR2 LQKENI. The CDR3: CASSPPSGNYEQYF. DNA for the CDR3: TGTGCCAGCTCACCACCGTCAGGGAACTACGAGCAGTACTTC.

This clone was counted a few times. This chain connects TRBV19 to TRBJ1-2; no definite D call. This CDR3 is 13 amino acids long. The germline V gene has CDR1 LNHDA and CDR2 SQIVND (reference sequence). V dropped 0 bases and J dropped 4 bases, with 6 bases sitting between them. As DNA, the CDR3 is TGTGCCAGTAGTATAGAAGCAGGCTATGGCTACACCTTC. This codes for CASSIEAGYGYTF. Full variable domain (missing parts from reference TRBV19 and TRBJ1-2): DGGITQSPKYLFRKEGQNVTLSCEQNLNHDAMYWYRQDPGQGLRLIYYSQIVNDFQKGDIAEGYSVSREKKESFPLTVTSAQKNPTAFYLCASSIEAGYGYTFGSGTRLTVV.

The V and J genes are TRBV2 and TRBJ2-2; 9 positions agree with TRBD1. Per germline, CDR1 SNHLY and CDR2 FYNNEI. V lost 6 bases to trimming and J lost 7 bases; unmatched junction nucleotides: 6. This CDR3 comprises 14 residues. For the CDR3, the DNA is TGTGCCAGCAGAATACAGGGGGCCAGCGGGGAGCTGTTTTTT. This encodes CASRIQGASGELFF.

The chain links TRBV6-5 to TRBJ1-2; 10 bases agree with TRBD1. The CDR3 extends over 13 amino acids. Unmatched junction bases numbered 6, after V lost 6 bases and J lost 8 bases. Germline V gives CDR1 MNHEY, CDR2 SVGAGI. Here the CDR3 DNA reads TGTGCCAGCAGGGAGGACAGGGGGGACGGCTACACCTTC. Amino acid sequence: CASREDRGDGYTF.

V usage is TRBV27 and J usage is TRBJ1-2, with 7 bases matching TRBD1. J was trimmed by 6 bases and V by 1 base; bases with no gene match: 8. There are 15 residues in the CDR3. Germline CDR1 MNHEY, CDR2 SMNVEV (reference sequence). The CDR3 loop is CASSLFAGTADGYTF. The CDR3 DNA reads as TGTGCCAGCAGTTTATTCGCCGGGACAGCAGATGGCTACACCTTC.

The V and J genes are TRBV11-3 and TRBJ2-5, with 9 bases fitting TRBD1. V shed 5 bases, J shed 4 bases, and the junction held 5 bases outside the gene matches. The CDR3 consists of 14 residues. The germline V gene encodes CDR1 SGHNT and CDR2 YENEEA. For the CDR3, the DNA is TGTGCCAGCAGCCGATCGACAGGGGGAGAGACCCAGTACTTC. It is translated as CASSRSTGGETQYF. The full variable domain, rest sourced from reference TRBV11-3 and TRBJ2-5, is EAGVVQSPRYKIIEKKQPVAFWCNPISGHNTLYWYLQNLGQGPELLIRYENEEAVDDSQLPKDRFSAERLKGVDSTLKIQPAELGDSAVYLCASSRSTGGETQYFGPGTRLLVL.

This rearrangement joins TRBV19 to TRBJ2-7; 8 positions agree with TRBD2. The CDR3 is 13 residues long. CDR1 is LNHDA and CDR2 is SQIVND in the germline V gene (reference sequence). Trimming at V came to 5 bases and at J to 5 bases, leaving 5 bases not matched to a gene. CDR3 sequence: CASSPTSGNEQYF. The DNA for the CDR3 is TGTGCCAGTAGTCCTACTAGCGGAAACGAGCAGTACTTC.

This rearrangement joins TRBV6-6 to TRBJ1-3, with D maybe TRBD1 (6 bases). V lost 6 bases to trimming and J lost 5 bases, with 14 bases between them. The CDR3 runs 14 residues. Germline CDR1 is MNHNY and CDR2 is SVGAGI (reference sequence). CDR3 nucleotides: TGTGCCAGCAGACAACCTGGGGGCCGAAACACCATATATTTT. It yields the protein CASRQPGGRNTIYF.

V usage is TRBV5-1 and J usage is TRBJ2-7, with TRBD1 identical over 10 bases. This CDR3 is built from 16 residues. V shed 1 base and J 0 bases; nucleotides not matched to a gene: 4. Germline V gene lookup returns CDR1 SGHRS and CDR2 YFSETQ. DNA of the CDR3: TGCGCCAGCAGCTTGAGGGGACAGGGGCCCTCCTACGAGCAGTACTTC. Translated: CASSLRGQGPSYEQYF.

The chain has TRBV5-4 and TRBJ1-1, with D uncertain. This CDR3 is built from 14 residues. Between the trimmed V and J ends, which lost 3 bases and 0 bases, there was a span of 9 bases. The germline V gene encodes CDR1 SGHNT and CDR2 YYREEE (reference sequence). The CDR3 DNA follows: TGTGCCAGCAGCTCGGAGGTCATGAACACTGAAGCTTTCTTT. The encoded protein is CASSSEVMNTEAFF.

In regard to this clone: The same CDR3 arises from other DNA sequences in this sample as well. The chain is built from TRBV15 and TRBJ2-5; weak D call: TRBD2 (6 bases). V was trimmed by 1 base and J by 2 bases, leaving 11 bases between them. The germline CDR1 and CDR2 sequences are LNHNV and YYDKDF (reference sequence). The CDR3 is 15 amino acids. CDR3 coding DNA: TGTGCCACCAGCAGAGGAGGGACTTTACAAGAGACCCAGTACTTC. Translation gives CATSRGGTLQETQYF.

The gene calls are TRBV20-1 and TRBJ2-1; 7 bases match TRBD1. The germline gives CDR1 DFQATT, CDR2 SNEGSKA (reference sequence). V trimming: 8 bases; J trimming: 8 bases; junction bases outside the gene matches: 3. The CDR3 covers 10 residues. In nucleotides, the CDR3 is TGCAGTTTCGACAGGGATGAGCAGTTCTTC. Protein sequence: CSFDRDEQFF.

The chain is built from TRBV5-6 and TRBJ1-5, with a weak D call TRBD1 (6 bases). This CDR3 has 15 residues. With 0 bases removed from V and 5 bases from J, the gap between germline ends came to 12 bases. CDR1 and CDR2 (germline): SGHDT, YYEEEE. CDR3 sequence: CASSLARDIYQPQHF. DNA of the CDR3: TGTGCCAGCAGCTTGGCACGGGACATATATCAGCCCCAGCATTTT.